Below, 11 T cell receptor beta chains from the same sample are listed, as sequenced in a study of T cell responses to AZD1222 COVID-19 vaccine (dated by TCRdb to about 2021). Read against the paper, the sample's time point label means: about 28 days (+/-7) after the second vaccine dose. The library was generated by the immunoSEQ multiplex PCR assay. TCRdb obtained this table from immuneACCESS and retained in-frame rearrangements with V and J assigned. These tables miss some clones; where compared with another copy, unresolved V genes account for less than half of the shortfall, and the remainder is unexplained. Across this sample there are about 110,000 clones, with 85% to 90% seen only once. The biggest ten clones account for around 15% of the sample. The sample in question was peripheral blood, obtained 28 days after the second AZD1222 dose. These TCRs come from an adult who received the AZD1222 COVID-19 vaccine.

This chain links TRBV9 with TRBJ2-1; 12 bases line up with TRBD2. The CDR3 extends over 16 amino acids. Germline-derived CDR1 and CDR2 are SGDLS and YYNGEE. The V and J ends lost 7 bases and 3 bases, in that order; junction bases with no gene match: 8. The CDR3 is CASGAPSGRDYNEQFF. CDR3 nucleotide sequence: TGTGCCAGCGGGGCCCCTAGCGGGAGGGACTACAATGAGCAGTTCTTC. The whole variable domain, filled in from reference TRBV9 and TRBJ2-1, reads DSGVTQTPKHLITATGQRVTLRCSPRSGDLSVYWYQQSLDQGLQFLIQYYNGEERAKGNILERFSAQQFPDLHSELNLSSLELGDSALYFCASGAPSGRDYNEQFFGPGTRLTVL.

J is TRBJ1-2 and V is TRBV5-1, with D unclear. Trimming removed 4 bases from V and 5 bases from J, with 18 bases in between. The CDR3 is 15 amino acids. Germline CDR1 is SGHRS and CDR2 is YFSETQ. CDR3: CASSLSRLQDYGYTF. Here the CDR3 DNA reads TGCGCCAGCAGCCTCAGTCGGCTTCAGGATTATGGCTACACCTTC.

This chain links TRBV5-1 with TRBJ2-7, with TRBD2 as a possible D gene (5 bases). V dropped 0 bases and J dropped 4 bases, with 14 bases sitting between them. The CDR3 is made up of 15 amino acids. The germline V gene encodes CDR1 SGHRS and CDR2 YFSETQ. CDR3 nucleotides: TGCGCCAGCAGCTTGGCCCCAAAAAGCGGATACGAGCAGTACTTC. Residues: CASSLAPKSGYEQYF.

The rearrangement links TRBV19 to TRBJ1-4; 9 bases map to TRBD1. The germline gives CDR1 LNHDA, CDR2 SQIVND (reference sequence). V shed 4 bases and J 14 bases; nucleotides not matched to a gene: 14. This CDR3 comprises 15 residues. The DNA for the CDR3 is TGTGCCAGTAGTACCCGGGACAGGGAGGCCCCAGCCCTGTTTTTT. It specifies CASSTRDREAPALFF.

This clone came up once. This chain links TRBV10-3 with TRBJ1-5; D perhaps matches TRBD1 (6 bases). The CDR3 spans 15 residues. Trimming removed 7 bases from V and 4 bases from J, with 17 bases in between. Germline V gene lookup returns CDR1 ENHRY and CDR2 SYGVKD. The CDR3 region has the DNA TGTGCCATCACCCCGGGACACTTCTCAAATCAGCCCCAGCATTTT. Its translation: CAITPGHFSNQPQHF.

The chain carries TRBV28 and TRBJ2-7; 8 bases map to TRBD1. The ends lost 6 bases at V and 0 bases at J; junction bases unmatched: 4. CDR3 length equals 14 residues. Germline CDR1 reads MDHEN; CDR2 reads SYDVKM. The CDR3 sequence: CASRRTGSSYEQYF. CDR3 nucleotide sequence: TGTGCCAGCAGGCGGACAGGGTCCTCCTACGAGCAGTACTTC.

The chain combines TRBV12-3 or TRBV12-4 with TRBJ2-1; possibly TRBD2 for D (6 bases). The CDR3 consists of 13 residues. Trimming shortened V by 3 bases and J by 6 bases, and 9 bases separated the two germline ends. The CDR3 protein is CASSFMGGNEQFF. The CDR3 bases are TGTGCCAGCAGTTTTATGGGGGGCAATGAGCAGTTCTTC.

The gene calls are TRBV29-1 and TRBJ2-1, with D unclear. Germline V gene data show CDR1 as SQVTM and CDR2 as ANQGSEA. V was trimmed by 7 bases and J by 4 bases, leaving 8 bases between them. CDR3 length: 11 residues. As DNA, the CDR3 is TGCAGCGCTATTCTGTACAATGAGCAGTTCTTC. Its protein product is CSAILYNEQFF.

The J gene is TRBJ1-3, the V gene TRBV6-1; no definite D call. The germline V gene encodes CDR1 MNHNS and CDR2 SASEGT. The V end lost 1 base, the J end lost 0 bases, and 4 bases lay between the germline ends. The CDR3 loop spans 14 amino acids. DNA for the CDR3: TGTGCCAGCAGTGAAGTAAGCTCTGGAAACACCATATATTTT. It specifies CASSEVSSGNTIYF.

The rearrangement uses TRBV19 and TRBJ2-7; D unresolved. This CDR3 has 15 amino acids. CDR1 and CDR2 (germline): LNHDA, SQIVND (reference sequence). V shed 4 bases and J shed 0 bases, with 13 bases lying between them. DNA for the CDR3: TGTGCCAGTAGTACGGCTGGATACAGCTCCTACGAGCAGTACTTC. This encodes CASSTAGYSSYEQYF.

The chain carries TRBV7-9 and TRBJ1-3; D is ambiguous. Trimming took 3 bases from V and 0 from J, leaving 9 bases between them. The germline CDR1 and CDR2 sequences are SEHNR and FQNEAQ (reference sequence). This CDR3 region has 15 residues. For the CDR3, the DNA is TGTGCCAGCAGCTTCGCTGAACACTCTGGAAACACCATATATTTT. Its protein is CASSFAEHSGNTIYF.